This T cell receptor (beta chain) is drawn from a study of metastatic and nonmetastatic thyroid tumors. Study-wide context: Blood and tumor or nodule tissue repertoires from malignant and benign thyroid patients were compared.

This clone was picked up a small number of times. Its antigen is still unknown. Study-wide results and limits: It was reportedly found that TCR beta diversity was significantly higher in malignant thyroid tumors than in benign nodules, a difference seen in both blood and tumor samples.

TCRdb re-called the PCR reads with MiXCR. Of about 48,000 clones listed, approximately 20% are singletons. Every patient was untreated before thyroid surgery. CDR1 is MNHEY and CDR2 is SVGEGT in the germline V gene. This CDR3 is built from 13 residues. The V end lost 8 bases, the J end lost 2 bases, and 13 bases lay between the germline ends. The rearrangement uses TRBV6-2 or TRBV6-3 and TRBJ2-7; tentative D call: TRBD2 (5 bases). This sequence originates from a male donor with papillary thyroid cancer or a benign thyroid nodule (not recorded which). Some clones in this sample may be carry-over from other donors' samples. The sequencing sample was made of blood. The CDR3: CASVYPGTYEQYF. CDR3 in DNA: TGTGCCAGCGTCTACCCGGGGACCTACGAGCAGTACTTC.